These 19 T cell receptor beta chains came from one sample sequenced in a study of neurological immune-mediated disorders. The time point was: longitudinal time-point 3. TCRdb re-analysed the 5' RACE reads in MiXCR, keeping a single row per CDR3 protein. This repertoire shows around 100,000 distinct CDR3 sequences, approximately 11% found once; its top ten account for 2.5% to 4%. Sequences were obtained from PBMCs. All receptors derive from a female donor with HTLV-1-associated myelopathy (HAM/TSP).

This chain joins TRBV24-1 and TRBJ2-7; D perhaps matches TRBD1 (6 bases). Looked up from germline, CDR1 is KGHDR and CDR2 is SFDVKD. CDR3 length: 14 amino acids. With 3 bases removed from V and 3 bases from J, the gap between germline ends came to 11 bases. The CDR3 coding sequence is TGTGCCACCAGTGATGGGGGCATAAGCTACGAGCAGTACTTC. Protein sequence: CATSDGGISYEQYF.

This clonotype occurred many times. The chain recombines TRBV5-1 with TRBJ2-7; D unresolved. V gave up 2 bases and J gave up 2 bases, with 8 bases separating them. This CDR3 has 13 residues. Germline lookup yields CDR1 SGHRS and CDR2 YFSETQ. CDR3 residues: CASSFTGPYEQYF. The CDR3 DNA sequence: TGCGCCAGCAGCTTCACCGGGCCCTACGAGCAGTACTTC.

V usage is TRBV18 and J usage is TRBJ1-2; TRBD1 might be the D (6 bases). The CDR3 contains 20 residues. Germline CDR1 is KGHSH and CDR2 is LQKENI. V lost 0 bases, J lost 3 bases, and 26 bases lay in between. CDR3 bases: TGTGCCAGCTCACCACCGGTGGGGCAGGAGCGATTGGGGGCCTACTATGGCTACACCTTC. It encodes CASSPPVGQERLGAYYGYTF.

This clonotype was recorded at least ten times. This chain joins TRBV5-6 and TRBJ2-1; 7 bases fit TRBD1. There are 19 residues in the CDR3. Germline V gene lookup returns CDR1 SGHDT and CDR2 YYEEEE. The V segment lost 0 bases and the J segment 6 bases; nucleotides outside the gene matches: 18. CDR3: CASSLVESLGDSGFNEQFF. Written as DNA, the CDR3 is TGTGCCAGCAGCTTGGTGGAATCTTTAGGGGACAGCGGATTCAATGAGCAGTTCTTC. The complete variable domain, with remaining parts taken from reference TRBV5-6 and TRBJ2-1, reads DAGVTQSPTHLIKTRGQQVTLRCSPKSGHDTVSWYQQALGQGPQFIFQYYEEEERQRGNFPDRFSGHQFPNYSSELNVNALLLGDSALYLCASSLVESLGDSGFNEQFFGPGTRLTVL.

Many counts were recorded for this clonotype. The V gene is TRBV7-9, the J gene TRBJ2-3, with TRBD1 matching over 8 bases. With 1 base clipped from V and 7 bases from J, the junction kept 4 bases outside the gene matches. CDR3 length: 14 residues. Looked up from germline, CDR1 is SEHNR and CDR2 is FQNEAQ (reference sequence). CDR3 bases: TGTGCCAGCAGCTTAGGGACAGGGACTTATACGCAGTATTTT. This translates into CASSLGTGTYTQYF.

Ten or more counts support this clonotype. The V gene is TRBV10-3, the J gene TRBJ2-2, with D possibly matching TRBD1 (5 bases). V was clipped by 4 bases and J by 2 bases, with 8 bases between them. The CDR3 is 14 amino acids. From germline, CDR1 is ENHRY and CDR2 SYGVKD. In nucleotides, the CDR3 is TGTGCCATCAGTGCAGGGTATAACACCGGGGAGCTGTTTTTT. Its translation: CAISAGYNTGELFF.

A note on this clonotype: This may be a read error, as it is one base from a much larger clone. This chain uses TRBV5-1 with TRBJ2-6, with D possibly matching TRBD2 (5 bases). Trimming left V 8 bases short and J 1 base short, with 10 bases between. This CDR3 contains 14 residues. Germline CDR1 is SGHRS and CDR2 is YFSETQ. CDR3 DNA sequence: TGCGCCAGAAGCCGGGAATCTGGGGCCAACGTCCTGACTTTC. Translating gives CARSRESGANVLTF.

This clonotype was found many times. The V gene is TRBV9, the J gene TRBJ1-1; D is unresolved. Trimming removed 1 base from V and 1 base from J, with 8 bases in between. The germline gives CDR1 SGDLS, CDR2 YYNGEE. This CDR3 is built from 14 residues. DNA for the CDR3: TGTGCCAGCAGCGTAAGTCCCACGAACACTGAAGCTTTCTTT. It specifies CASSVSPTNTEAFF.

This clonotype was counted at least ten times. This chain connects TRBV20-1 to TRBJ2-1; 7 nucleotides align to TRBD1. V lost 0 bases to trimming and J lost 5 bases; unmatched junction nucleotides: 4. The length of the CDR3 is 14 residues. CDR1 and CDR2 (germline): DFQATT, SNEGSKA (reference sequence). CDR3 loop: CSARDYRGNNEQFF. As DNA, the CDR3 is TGCAGTGCTAGAGATTACAGGGGCAACAATGAGCAGTTCTTC.

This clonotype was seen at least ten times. The CDR3 reads CASSVLQGGQETQYF. CDR3 nucleotides: TGTGCCAGCAGCGTTTTACAGGGGGGCCAAGAGACCCAGTACTTC. The chain couples TRBV7-8 to TRBJ2-5; 8 nucleotides match TRBD1. J lost 1 base, V lost 5 bases, and 6 bases had no gene match. Germline V lookup: CDR1 SGHVS, CDR2 FQNEAQ. This CDR3 contains 15 residues.

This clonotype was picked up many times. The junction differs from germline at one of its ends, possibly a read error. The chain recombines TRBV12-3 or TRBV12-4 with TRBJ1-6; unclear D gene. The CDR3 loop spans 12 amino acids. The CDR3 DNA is TGTGCCAGCAGTTTTACGTTTTCATCCCTCCACTTT. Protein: CASSFTFSSLHF.

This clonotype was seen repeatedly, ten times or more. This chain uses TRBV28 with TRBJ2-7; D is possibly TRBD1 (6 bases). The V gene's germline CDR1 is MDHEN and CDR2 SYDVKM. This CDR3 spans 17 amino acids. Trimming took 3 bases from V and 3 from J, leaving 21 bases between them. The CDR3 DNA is TGTGCCAGCAGTTTCCCGCCGAGGAACAGGGATAACTACGAGCAGTACTTC. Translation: CASSFPPRNRDNYEQYF. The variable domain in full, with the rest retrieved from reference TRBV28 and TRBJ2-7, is DVKVTQSSRYLVKRTGEKVFLECVQDMDHENMFWYRQDPGLGLRLIYFSYDVKMKEKGDIPEGYSVSREKKERFSLILESASTNQTSMYLCASSFPPRNRDNYEQYFGPGTRLTVT.

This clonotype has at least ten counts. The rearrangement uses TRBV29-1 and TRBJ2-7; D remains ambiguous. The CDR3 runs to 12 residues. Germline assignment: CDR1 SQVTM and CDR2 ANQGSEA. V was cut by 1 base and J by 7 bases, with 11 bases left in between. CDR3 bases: TGCAGCGTTGAAGTTTCCGGGTGGGAGCAGTACTTC. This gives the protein CSVEVSGWEQYF.

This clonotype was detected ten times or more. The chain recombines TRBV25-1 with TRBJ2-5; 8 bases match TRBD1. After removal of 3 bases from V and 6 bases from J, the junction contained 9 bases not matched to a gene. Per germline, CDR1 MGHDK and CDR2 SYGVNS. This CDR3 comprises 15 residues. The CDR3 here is CASSDGQGGRQTQYF. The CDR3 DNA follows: TGTGCCAGCAGTGATGGACAGGGAGGTAGGCAGACCCAGTACTTC.

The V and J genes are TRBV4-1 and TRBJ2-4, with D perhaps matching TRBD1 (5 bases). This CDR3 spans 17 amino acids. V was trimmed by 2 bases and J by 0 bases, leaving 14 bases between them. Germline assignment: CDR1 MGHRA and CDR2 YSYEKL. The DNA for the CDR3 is TGCGCCAGCAGCCAACCGACAGAGCTTCTAGCCAAAAACATTCAGTACTTC. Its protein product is CASSQPTELLAKNIQYF.

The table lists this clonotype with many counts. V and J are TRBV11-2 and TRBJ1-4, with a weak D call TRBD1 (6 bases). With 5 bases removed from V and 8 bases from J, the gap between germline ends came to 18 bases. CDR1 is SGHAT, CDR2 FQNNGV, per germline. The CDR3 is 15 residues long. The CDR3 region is CASSQPPGAGEKLFF. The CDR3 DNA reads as TGTGCCAGCAGCCAGCCTCCGGGGGCCGGCGAAAAACTGTTTTTT.

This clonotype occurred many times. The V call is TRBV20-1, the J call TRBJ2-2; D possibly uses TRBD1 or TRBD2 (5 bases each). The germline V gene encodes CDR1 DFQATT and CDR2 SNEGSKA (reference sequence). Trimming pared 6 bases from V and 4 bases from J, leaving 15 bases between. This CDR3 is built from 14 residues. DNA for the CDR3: TGCAGTGCCCTTAGCTCAGGGAGCACCGGGGAGCTGTTTTTT. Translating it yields CSALSSGSTGELFF.

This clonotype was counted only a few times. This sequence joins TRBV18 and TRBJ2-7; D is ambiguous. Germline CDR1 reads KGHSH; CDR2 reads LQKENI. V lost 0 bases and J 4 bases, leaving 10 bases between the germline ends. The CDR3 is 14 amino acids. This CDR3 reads CASSPPHSPYEQYF. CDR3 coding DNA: TGTGCCAGCTCACCACCGCACAGCCCATACGAGCAGTACTTC.

CDR3 in DNA: TGCGCCAGCAGCCAAGTGTCTGGGGGGAGCACTGAAGCTTTCTTT. This encodes CASSQVSGGSTEAFF. The chain links TRBV4-1 to TRBJ1-1; D is perhaps TRBD1 (5 bases). This CDR3 is 15 amino acids long. V lost 1 base, J lost 4 bases, and 13 bases lay in between. Germline V gene sequence: CDR1 MGHRA, CDR2 YSYEKL.